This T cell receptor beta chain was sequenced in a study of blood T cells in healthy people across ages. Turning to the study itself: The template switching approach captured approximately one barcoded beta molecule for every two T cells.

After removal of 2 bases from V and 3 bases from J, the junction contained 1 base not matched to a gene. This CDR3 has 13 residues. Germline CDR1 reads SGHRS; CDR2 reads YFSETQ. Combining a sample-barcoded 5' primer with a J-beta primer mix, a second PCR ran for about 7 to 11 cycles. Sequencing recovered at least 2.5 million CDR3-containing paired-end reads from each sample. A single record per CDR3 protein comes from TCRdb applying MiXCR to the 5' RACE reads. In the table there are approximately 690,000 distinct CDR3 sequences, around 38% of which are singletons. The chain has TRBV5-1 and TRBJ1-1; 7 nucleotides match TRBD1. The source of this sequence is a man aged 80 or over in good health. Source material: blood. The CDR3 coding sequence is TGCGCCAGCAGCTTTGGGACAGACACTGAAGCTTTCTTT. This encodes CASSFGTDTEAFF.